The rows below give T cell receptor beta chains drawn from one sample of a study of blood T cell repertoires in COVID-19. Sequencing was performed with immunoSEQ multiplex PCR; in TCRdb, only in-frame clones are kept and a portion is missing. Among around 100,000 clones listed, over 75% were seen once. Sample: peripheral blood. These receptors came from a woman in her twenties or thirties with acute or convalescent COVID-19. The CDR3 runs from the conserved cysteine through the conserved F or W. A D gene is named only where the DNA matches it firmly. Some rows have no size entry. The others give once, few or many, or a class for an expanded clone.

D gene: TRBD1; V gene: TRBV19; J gene: TRBJ2-1; clone size: .; CDR3 protein: CASTTDRYNEQFF; CDR3 DNA: TGTGCCAGTACCACGGACAGGTACAATGAGCAGTTCTTC
D gene: TRBD1; V gene: TRBV28; J gene: TRBJ1-5; clone size: .; CDR3 protein: CASSPRTGAHQPQHF; CDR3 DNA: TGTGCCAGCAGTCCCAGGACAGGGGCCCATCAGCCCCAGCATTTT
D gene: TRBD1; V gene: TRBV7-8; J gene: TRBJ2-4; clone size: .; CDR3 protein: CASSLSGQGVAKNIQYF; CDR3 DNA: TGTGCCAGCAGCTTATCTGGACAGGGGGTTGCCAAAAACATTCAGTACTTC
D gene: TRBD1; V gene: TRBV2; J gene: TRBJ1-1; clone size: once; CDR3 protein: CASGQEGYTEAFF; CDR3 DNA: TGTGCCAGCGGACAGGAGGGATACACTGAAGCTTTCTTT
D gene: .; V gene: TRBV19; J gene: TRBJ1-1; clone size: .; CDR3 protein: CASSIEGDTEAFF; CDR3 DNA: TGTGCCAGTAGTATTGAGGGGGACACTGAAGCTTTCTTT
D gene: TRBD1; V gene: TRBV7-6; J gene: TRBJ2-7; clone size: .; CDR3 protein: CASSLADRGEQYF; CDR3 DNA: TGTGCCAGCAGCTTAGCGGACAGGGGCGAGCAGTACTTC
D gene: .; V gene: TRBV7-2; J gene: TRBJ2-1; clone size: .; CDR3 protein: CASSLGPGRGHFEQFF; CDR3 DNA: TGTGCCAGCAGCTTGGGCCCAGGGCGGGGGCACTTTGAGCAGTTCTTC
D gene: TRBD1; V gene: TRBV9; J gene: TRBJ2-1; clone size: .; CDR3 protein: CASSVWTGGREQFF; CDR3 DNA: TGTGCCAGCAGCGTTTGGACAGGGGGACGTGAGCAGTTCTTC
D gene: .; V gene: TRBV7-9; J gene: TRBJ1-6; clone size: .; CDR3 protein: CASSFEESPLHF; CDR3 DNA: TGTGCCAGCAGCTTCGAGGAGTCACCCCTCCACTTT
D gene: TRBD1; V gene: TRBV28; J gene: TRBJ1-4; clone size: .; CDR3 protein: CASSLKGQVRF; CDR3 DNA: TGTGCCAGCAGTTTGAAGGGACAGGTGCGTTTT
D gene: TRBD1; V gene: TRBV27; J gene: TRBJ1-6; clone size: .; CDR3 protein: CASRGGYTGSPLHF; CDR3 DNA: TGTGCCAGCAGAGGGGGCTACACGGGTTCACCCCTCCACTTT
D gene: .; V gene: TRBV6-5; J gene: TRBJ1-4; clone size: .; CDR3 protein: CASRGHSSGEKLFF; CDR3 DNA: TGTGCCAGCAGGGGACACTCCTCGGGGGAAAAACTGTTTTTT
D gene: TRBD1; V gene: TRBV5-1; J gene: TRBJ1-1; clone size: .; CDR3 protein: CASTSSGTGYTEAFF; CDR3 DNA: TGCGCCAGCACGTCGTCCGGGACAGGGTACACTGAAGCTTTCTTT
D gene: .; V gene: TRBV18; J gene: TRBJ1-2; clone size: .; CDR3 protein: CASSPTGVGYTF; CDR3 DNA: TGTGCCAGCTCACCAACGGGGGTTGGCTACACCTTC
D gene: TRBD2; V gene: TRBV7-3; J gene: TRBJ2-1; clone size: .; CDR3 protein: CASSSSGGALFF; CDR3 DNA: TGTGCCAGCAGCTCCAGCGGGGGGGCACTGTTCTTC
D gene: TRBD1; V gene: TRBV5-4; J gene: TRBJ1-6; clone size: .; CDR3 protein: CASSKISGTVPSPLHF; CDR3 DNA: TGTGCCAGCAGCAAGATCTCCGGGACAGTCCCTTCACCCCTCCACTTT
D gene: TRBD1; V gene: TRBV7-3; J gene: TRBJ2-6; clone size: .; CDR3 protein: CASSPTGAFLSSGANVLTF; CDR3 DNA: TGTGCCAGCAGCCCAACAGGGGCCTTCTTGTCCTCTGGGGCCAACGTCCTGACTTTC
D gene: .; V gene: TRBV21-1; J gene: TRBJ2-7; clone size: few; CDR3 protein: CASSKALSADRGYRYEQYF; CDR3 DNA: TGTGCCAGCAGCAAAGCGCTTTCGGCGGACAGGGGGTACAGGTACGAGCAGTACTTC
D gene: .; V gene: TRBV7-9; J gene: TRBJ2-1; clone size: .; CDR3 protein: CASSPPAASYNEQFF; CDR3 DNA: TGTGCCAGCAGCCCTCCAGCGGCCTCCTACAATGAGCAGTTCTTC
D gene: .; V gene: TRBV28; J gene: TRBJ2-7; clone size: .; CDR3 protein: CASSVVGGSYEQYF; CDR3 DNA: TGTGCCAGCTCCGTGGTGGGGGGCTCCTACGAGCAGTACTTC
D gene: TRBD1; V gene: TRBV7-9; J gene: TRBJ1-2; clone size: .; CDR3 protein: CASSEGQNYGYTF; CDR3 DNA: TGTGCCAGCAGCGAGGGACAGAACTATGGCTACACCTTC
D gene: TRBD1; V gene: TRBV5-6; J gene: TRBJ2-5; clone size: once; CDR3 protein: CASSRQGVEETQYF; CDR3 DNA: TGTGCCAGCAGCCGCCAGGGGGTGGAAGAGACCCAGTACTTC
D gene: .; V gene: TRBV6-1; J gene: TRBJ1-2; clone size: .; CDR3 protein: CASSEALHGGSGYTF; CDR3 DNA: TGTGCCAGCAGTGAAGCGCTTCATGGGGGGTCTGGCTACACCTTC
D gene: TRBD1; V gene: TRBV9; J gene: TRBJ2-1; clone size: .; CDR3 protein: CASSSKSRDRGPVDEQFF; CDR3 DNA: TGTGCCAGCAGCTCAAAGTCCCGGGACAGGGGGCCGGTGGATGAGCAGTTCTTC
D gene: .; V gene: TRBV5-1; J gene: TRBJ2-7; clone size: few; CDR3 protein: CASSLDPGAYEQYF; CDR3 DNA: TGCGCCAGCAGCTTGGACCCGGGGGCCTACGAGCAGTACTTC
D gene: TRBD1; V gene: TRBV5-1; J gene: TRBJ1-2; clone size: .; CDR3 protein: CASSGVTSTGAYYGYTF; CDR3 DNA: TGCGCCAGCAGCGGCGTAACCTCGACAGGGGCCTACTATGGCTACACCTTC
D gene: .; V gene: TRBV11-3; J gene: TRBJ2-1; clone size: .; CDR3 protein: CASSPRGTGEALSVF; CDR3 DNA: TGTGCCAGCAGCCCCCGCGGGACGGGGGAAGCCCTATCGGTCTTC
D gene: TRBD1; V gene: TRBV28; J gene: TRBJ1-3; clone size: .; CDR3 protein: CASSLTGEGFGNTIYF; CDR3 DNA: TGTGCCAGCAGTTTGACAGGGGAAGGGTTCGGTAACACCATATATTTT